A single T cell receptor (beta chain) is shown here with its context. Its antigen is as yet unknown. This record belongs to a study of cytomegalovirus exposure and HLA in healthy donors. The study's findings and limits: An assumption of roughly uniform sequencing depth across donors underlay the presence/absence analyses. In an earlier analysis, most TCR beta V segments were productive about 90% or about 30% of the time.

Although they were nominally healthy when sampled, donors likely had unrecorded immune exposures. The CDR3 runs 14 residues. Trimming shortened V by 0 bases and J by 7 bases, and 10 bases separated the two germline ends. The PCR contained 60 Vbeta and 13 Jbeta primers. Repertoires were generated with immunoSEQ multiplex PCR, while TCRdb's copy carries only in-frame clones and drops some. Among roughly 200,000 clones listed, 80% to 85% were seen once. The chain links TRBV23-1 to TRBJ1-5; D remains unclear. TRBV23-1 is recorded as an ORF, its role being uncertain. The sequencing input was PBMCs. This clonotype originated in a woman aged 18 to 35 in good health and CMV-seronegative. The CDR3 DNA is TGCGCCAGCAGTCAATCTTCGGAGAACCAGCCCCAGCATTTT. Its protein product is CASSQSSENQPQHF.